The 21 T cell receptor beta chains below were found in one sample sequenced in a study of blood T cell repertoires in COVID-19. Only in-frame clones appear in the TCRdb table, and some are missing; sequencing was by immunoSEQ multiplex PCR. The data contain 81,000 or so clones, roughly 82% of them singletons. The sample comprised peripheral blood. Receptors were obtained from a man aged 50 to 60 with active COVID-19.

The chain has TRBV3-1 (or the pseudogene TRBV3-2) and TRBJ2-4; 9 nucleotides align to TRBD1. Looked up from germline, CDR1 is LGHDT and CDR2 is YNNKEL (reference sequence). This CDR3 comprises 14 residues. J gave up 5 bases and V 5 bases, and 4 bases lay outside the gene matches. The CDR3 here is CASSSGQGENIQYF. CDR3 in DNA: TGTGCCAGCAGCTCGGGACAGGGCGAAAACATTCAGTACTTC.

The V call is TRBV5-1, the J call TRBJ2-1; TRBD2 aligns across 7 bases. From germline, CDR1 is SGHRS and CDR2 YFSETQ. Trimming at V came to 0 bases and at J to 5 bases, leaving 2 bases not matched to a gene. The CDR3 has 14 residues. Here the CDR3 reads CASSLVLADNEQFF. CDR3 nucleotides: TGCGCCAGCAGCTTGGTGCTAGCGGACAATGAGCAGTTCTTC.

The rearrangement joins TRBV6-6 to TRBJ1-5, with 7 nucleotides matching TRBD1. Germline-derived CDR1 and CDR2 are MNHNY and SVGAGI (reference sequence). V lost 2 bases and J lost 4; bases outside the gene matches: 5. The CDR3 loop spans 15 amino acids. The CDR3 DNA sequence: TGTGCCAGCAGTTACCCTGACAGGGCTAATCAGCCCCAGCATTTT. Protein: CASSYPDRANQPQHF.

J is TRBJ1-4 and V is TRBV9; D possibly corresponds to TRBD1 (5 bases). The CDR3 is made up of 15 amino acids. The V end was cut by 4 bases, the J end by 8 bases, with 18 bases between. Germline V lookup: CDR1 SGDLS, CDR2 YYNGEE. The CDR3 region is CASSPTSGGREKLFF. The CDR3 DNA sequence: TGTGCCAGCAGCCCTACCTCCGGGGGGAGGGAAAAACTGTTTTTT.

The CDR3 sequence is CASSAHNQGDEQYF. The CDR3 DNA reads as TGTGCCAGCAGCGCCCACAATCAGGGGGACGAGCAGTACTTC. The V and J genes are TRBV9 and TRBJ2-7, with 7 bases lining up with TRBD1. V trimming: 3 bases; J trimming: 5 bases; junction bases outside the gene matches: 8. Looked up from germline, CDR1 is SGDLS and CDR2 is YYNGEE. The CDR3 is made up of 14 amino acids.

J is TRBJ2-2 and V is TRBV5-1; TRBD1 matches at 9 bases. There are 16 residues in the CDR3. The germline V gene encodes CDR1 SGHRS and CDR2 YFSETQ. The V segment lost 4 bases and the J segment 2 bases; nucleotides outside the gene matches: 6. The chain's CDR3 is CASSDTTGGNTGELFF. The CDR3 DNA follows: TGCGCCAGCAGCGACACGACAGGGGGTAACACCGGGGAGCTGTTTTTT.

CDR3 loop: CASMDRVTYEQYF. The CDR3 DNA reads as TGTGCCAGCATGGACAGGGTCACCTACGAGCAGTACTTC. This chain uses TRBV28 with TRBJ2-7; 8 nucleotides line up with TRBD1. The junction had 4 bases not matched to a gene; V was cut back by 7 bases and J by 2 bases. The V gene's germline CDR1 is MDHEN and CDR2 SYDVKM. The CDR3 loop spans 13 amino acids.

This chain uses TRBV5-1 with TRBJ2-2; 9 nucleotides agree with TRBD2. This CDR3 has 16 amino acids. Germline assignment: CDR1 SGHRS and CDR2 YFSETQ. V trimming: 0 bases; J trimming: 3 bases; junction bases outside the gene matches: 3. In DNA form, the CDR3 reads TGCGCCAGCAGCTTGGTCTTAGCGGGGGACACCGGGGAGCTGTTTTTT. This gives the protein CASSLVLAGDTGELFF.

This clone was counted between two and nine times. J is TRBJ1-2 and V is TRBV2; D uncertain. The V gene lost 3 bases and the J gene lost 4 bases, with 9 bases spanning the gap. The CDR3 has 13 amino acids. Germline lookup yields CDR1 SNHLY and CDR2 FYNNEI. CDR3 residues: CASSDVLSYGYTF. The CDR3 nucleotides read TGTGCCAGCAGTGACGTGCTGAGCTATGGCTACACCTTC.

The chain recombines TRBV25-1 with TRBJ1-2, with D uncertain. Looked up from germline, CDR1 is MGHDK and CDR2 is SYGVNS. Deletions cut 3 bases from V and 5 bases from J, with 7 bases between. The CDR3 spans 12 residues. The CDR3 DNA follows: TGTGCCAGCAGTGATGGGAGGTATGGCTACACCTTC. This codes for CASSDGRYGYTF.

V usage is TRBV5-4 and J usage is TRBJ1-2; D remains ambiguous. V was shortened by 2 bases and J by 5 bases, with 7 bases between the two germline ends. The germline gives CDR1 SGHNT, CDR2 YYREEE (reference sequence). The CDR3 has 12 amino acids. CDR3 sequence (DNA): TGTGCCAGCAGCTTTGAGAATTATGGCTACACCTTC. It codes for CASSFENYGYTF.

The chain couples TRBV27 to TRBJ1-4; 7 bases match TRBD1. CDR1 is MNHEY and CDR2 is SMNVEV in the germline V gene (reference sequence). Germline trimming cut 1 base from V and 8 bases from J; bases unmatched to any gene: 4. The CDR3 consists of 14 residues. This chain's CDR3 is CASSLLGTAEKLFF. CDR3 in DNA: TGTGCCAGCAGTTTATTAGGGACAGCAGAAAAACTGTTTTTT.

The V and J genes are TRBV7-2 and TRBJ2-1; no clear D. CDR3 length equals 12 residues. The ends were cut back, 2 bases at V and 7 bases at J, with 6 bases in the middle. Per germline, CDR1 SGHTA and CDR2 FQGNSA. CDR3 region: CASSLTTNEQFF. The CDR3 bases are TGTGCCAGCAGCTTAACGACTAATGAGCAGTTCTTC.

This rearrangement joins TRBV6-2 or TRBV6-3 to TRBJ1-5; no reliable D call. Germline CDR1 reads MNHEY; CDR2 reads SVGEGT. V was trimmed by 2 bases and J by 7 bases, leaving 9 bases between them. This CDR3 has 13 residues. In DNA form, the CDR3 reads TGTGCCAGCAGTTACAGCGGGGTACAGCCCCAGCATTTT. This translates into CASSYSGVQPQHF.

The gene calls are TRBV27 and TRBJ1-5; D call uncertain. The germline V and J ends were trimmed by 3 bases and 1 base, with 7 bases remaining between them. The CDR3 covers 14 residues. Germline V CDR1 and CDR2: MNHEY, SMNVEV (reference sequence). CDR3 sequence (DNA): TGTGCCAGCAGTTTGGCCAACAGCAATCAGCCCCAGCATTTT. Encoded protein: CASSLANSNQPQHF.

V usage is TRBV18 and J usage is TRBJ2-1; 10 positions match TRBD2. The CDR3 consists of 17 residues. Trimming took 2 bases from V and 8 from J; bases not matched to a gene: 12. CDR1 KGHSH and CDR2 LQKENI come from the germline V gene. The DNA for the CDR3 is TGTGCCAGCTCACCATCGTATCTAGCGGGAGTTGACCATGAGCAGTTCTTC. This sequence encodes CASSPSYLAGVDHEQFF.

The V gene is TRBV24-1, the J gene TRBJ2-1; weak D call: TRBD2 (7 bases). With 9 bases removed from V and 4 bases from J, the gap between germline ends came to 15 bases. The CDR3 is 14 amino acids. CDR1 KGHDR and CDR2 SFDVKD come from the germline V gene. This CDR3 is CATSPGGFYNEQFF. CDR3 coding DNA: TGTGCCACCTCACCGGGGGGCTTTTACAATGAGCAGTTCTTC.

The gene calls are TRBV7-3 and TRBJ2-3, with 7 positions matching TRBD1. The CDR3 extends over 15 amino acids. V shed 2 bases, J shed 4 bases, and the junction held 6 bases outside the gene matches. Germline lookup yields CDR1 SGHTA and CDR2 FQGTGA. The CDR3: CASSLGQGVADTQYF. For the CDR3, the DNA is TGTGCCAGCAGCTTAGGGCAGGGGGTAGCAGATACGCAGTATTTT.

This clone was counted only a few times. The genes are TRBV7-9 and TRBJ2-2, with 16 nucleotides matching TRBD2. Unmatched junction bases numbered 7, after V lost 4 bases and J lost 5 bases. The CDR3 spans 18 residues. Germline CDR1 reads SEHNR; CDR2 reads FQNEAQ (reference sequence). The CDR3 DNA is TGTGCCAGCAGCTCCCCGGGACTAGCGGGGGGGCTGACCGGGGAGCTGTTTTTT. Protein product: CASSSPGLAGGLTGELFF. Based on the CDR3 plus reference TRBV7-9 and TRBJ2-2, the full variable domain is DTGVSQNPRHKITKRGQNVTFRCDPISEHNRLYWYRQTLGQGPEFLTYFQNEAQLEKSRLLSDRFSAERPKGSFSTLEIQRTEQGDSAMYLCASSSPGLAGGLTGELFFGEGSRLTVL.

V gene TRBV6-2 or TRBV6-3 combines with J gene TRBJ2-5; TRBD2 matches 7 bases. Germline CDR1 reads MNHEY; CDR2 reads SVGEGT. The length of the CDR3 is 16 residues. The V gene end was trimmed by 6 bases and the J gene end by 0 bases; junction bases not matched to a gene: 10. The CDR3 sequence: CASSRAGTTNQETQYF. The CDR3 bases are TGTGCCAGCAGCCGCGCTGGGACTACCAACCAAGAGACCCAGTACTTC.

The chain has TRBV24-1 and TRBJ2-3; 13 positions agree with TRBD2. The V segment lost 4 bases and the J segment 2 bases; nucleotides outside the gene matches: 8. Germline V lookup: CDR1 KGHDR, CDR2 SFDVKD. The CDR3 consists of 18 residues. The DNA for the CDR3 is TGTGCCACCAGTGACTCCGGGACTAGCGGGATCTACACAGATACGCAGTATTTT. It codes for CATSDSGTSGIYTDTQYF.